A single sample gave rise to the 14 T cell receptor beta chains below, sequenced in a study of blood T cell repertoires in COVID-19. Assay used: immunoSEQ multiplex PCR; TCRdb lists only in-frame clones, some missing. The repertoire holds 35,000 to 50,000 clones, roughly 88% seen once, with 12% in the top ten. Material for sequencing was peripheral blood. The source of these receptors is a human donor in a cohort sampled during active COVID-19.

The chain recombines TRBV19 with TRBJ2-2; 9 bases are a match to TRBD1. The CDR3 sequence is 15 residues long. Losses at the gene ends were 1 base for V and 8 bases for J; bases not matched to a gene: 5. Germline V CDR1 and CDR2: LNHDA, SQIVND (reference sequence). The CDR3 bases are TGTGCCAGTAGTATAGTCCCGGACAGGGGTGGGGAGCTGTTTTTT. It specifies CASSIVPDRGGELFF. Full variable domain (remainder filled in from reference TRBV19 and TRBJ2-2): DGGITQSPKYLFRKEGQNVTLSCEQNLNHDAMYWYRQDPGQGLRLIYYSQIVNDFQKGDIAEGYSVSREKKESFPLTVTSAQKNPTAFYLCASSIVPDRGGELFFGEGSRLTVL.

The chain couples TRBV19 to TRBJ2-3; tentatively, D is TRBD1 (5 bases). The V end lost 2 bases, the J end lost 4 bases, and 16 bases lay between the germline ends. Germline V lookup: CDR1 LNHDA, CDR2 SQIVND (reference sequence). The CDR3 length is 16 residues. This CDR3 is CASSIFRQTTPDTQYF. DNA of the CDR3: TGTGCCAGTAGTATATTTCGACAGACCACCCCAGATACGCAGTATTTT.

The V call is TRBV24-1, the J call TRBJ2-5; 9 bases line up with TRBD1. This CDR3 spans 18 amino acids. Germline trimming cut 0 bases from V and 4 bases from J; bases unmatched to any gene: 11. The germline gives CDR1 KGHDR, CDR2 SFDVKD. The CDR3: CATSDLGTGRGRLETQYF. The CDR3 DNA sequence: TGTGCCACCAGTGATTTGGGGACAGGGAGGGGCCGACTAGAGACCCAGTACTTC.

The chain carries TRBV4-2 and TRBJ1-2; 7 positions match TRBD1. In germline, CDR1 is LGHNA, CDR2 YNFKEQ. This CDR3 contains 16 residues. The trim removed 8 bases at V and 0 bases at J, leaving 12 bases unmatched. The CDR3 protein is CASADAGTASNYGYTF. The CDR3 bases are TGTGCCAGCGCTGACGCCGGGACAGCTTCTAACTATGGCTACACCTTC.

This sequence joins TRBV7-9 and TRBJ1-3; 9 nucleotides line up with TRBD1. CDR3 length: 14 residues. The trim removed 5 bases at V and 4 bases at J, leaving 3 bases unmatched. Germline assignment: CDR1 SEHNR and CDR2 FQNEAQ (reference sequence). The CDR3 loop reads CASSKDRGGNTIYF. CDR3 bases: TGTGCCAGCAGCAAGGACAGGGGAGGAAACACCATATATTTT. Based on the CDR3 plus reference TRBV7-9 and TRBJ1-3, the full variable domain is DTGVSQNPRHKITKRGQNVTFRCDPISEHNRLYWYRQTLGQGPEFLTYFQNEAQLEKSRLLSDRFSAERPKGSFSTLEIQRTEQGDSAMYLCASSKDRGGNTIYFGEGSWLTVV.

The chain has TRBV10-3 and TRBJ2-7, with 9 bases identical to TRBD1. V gave up 7 bases and J gave up 4 bases; unmatched junction bases: 8. The CDR3 is 14 amino acids. The V gene's germline CDR1 is ENHRY and CDR2 SYGVKD. CDR3: CAINPGQGNYEQYF. The CDR3 DNA reads as TGTGCCATCAACCCGGGACAGGGTAATTACGAGCAGTACTTC.

In this sample, this clone turned up once. The genes are TRBV4-3 and TRBJ1-1, with 7 bases that match TRBD1. Germline V gene sequence: CDR1 LGHNA, CDR2 YSLEER. V shed 0 bases and J 11 bases; nucleotides not matched to a gene: 9. This CDR3 is built from 14 residues. CDR3 sequence (DNA): TGCGCCAGCAGCCAAGACGGGCAGGGGGTTAGGGCTTTCTTT. Protein product: CASSQDGQGVRAFF.

The chain recombines TRBV27 with TRBJ1-5; D is uncertain. CDR1 is MNHEY and CDR2 is SMNVEV in the germline V gene (reference sequence). The CDR3 contains 13 residues. V dropped 5 bases and J dropped 11 bases, with 16 bases sitting between them. The CDR3 sequence is CASSPPGGSAQHF. CDR3 coding DNA: TGTGCCAGCAGTCCCCCGGGTGGGTCGGCCCAGCATTTT.

This clone appeared once. The chain recombines TRBV28 with TRBJ2-3; unclear D gene. The germline V and J ends were trimmed by 5 bases and 5 bases, with 5 bases remaining between them. The CDR3 covers 11 residues. Looked up from germline, CDR1 is MDHEN and CDR2 is SYDVKM. The CDR3 here is CASSTRDTQYF. The CDR3 DNA reads as TGTGCCAGCAGTACGCGAGATACGCAGTATTTT.

This chain links TRBV10-2 with TRBJ1-5, with 8 bases matching TRBD1. The CDR3 spans 15 residues. Germline lookup yields CDR1 WSHSY and CDR2 SAAADI. The J segment lost 3 bases and the V segment lost 3 bases, leaving 4 bases of the junction unmatched. CDR3 in DNA: TGCGCCAGCAGTGACCAGGGGGCGACCAATCAGCCCCAGCATTTT. It yields the protein CASSDQGATNQPQHF.

V usage is TRBV7-2 and J usage is TRBJ2-7; 11 bases match TRBD2. The CDR3 runs to 15 residues. Per the germline V gene, CDR1 is SGHTA and CDR2 is FQGNSA. V trimming: 4 bases; J trimming: 2 bases; junction bases outside the gene matches: 4. This CDR3 reads CASSSSSGGAYEQYF. DNA of the CDR3: TGTGCCAGCAGCTCAAGTAGCGGGGGGGCCTACGAGCAGTACTTC.

The V and J genes are TRBV5-1 and TRBJ1-4; the match to TRBD1 covers 12 bases. The junction had 6 bases not matched to a gene; V was cut back by 0 bases and J by 0 bases. The CDR3 covers 19 residues. Germline CDR1 is SGHRS and CDR2 is YFSETQ. The CDR3 sequence: CASSLGVGQGAPTNEKLFF. The CDR3 DNA reads as TGCGCCAGCAGCTTGGGTGTGGGACAGGGGGCGCCAACTAATGAAAAACTGTTTTTT.

This clone is deemed medium-sized. Other DNA sequences in the sample encode the same CDR3. The V call is TRBV5-1, the J call TRBJ2-1, with D possibly matching TRBD2 (6 bases). The CDR3 covers 12 residues. CDR1 and CDR2 from the germline V gene are SGHRS and YFSETQ. V gave up 2 bases and J gave up 7 bases, with 7 bases separating them. The chain's CDR3 is CASSFSGNEQFF. In DNA, the CDR3 is TGCGCCAGCAGCTTTAGCGGAAATGAGCAGTTCTTC.

The chain is built from TRBV29-1 and TRBJ2-7; 7 bases align to TRBD1. From germline, CDR1 is SQVTM and CDR2 ANQGSEA. CDR3 length equals 13 residues. V shed 2 bases and J 2 bases; nucleotides not matched to a gene: 3. DNA for the CDR3: TGCAGCGTTGAAAGACAGGGAACCTACGAGCAGTACTTC. Translation: CSVERQGTYEQYF.